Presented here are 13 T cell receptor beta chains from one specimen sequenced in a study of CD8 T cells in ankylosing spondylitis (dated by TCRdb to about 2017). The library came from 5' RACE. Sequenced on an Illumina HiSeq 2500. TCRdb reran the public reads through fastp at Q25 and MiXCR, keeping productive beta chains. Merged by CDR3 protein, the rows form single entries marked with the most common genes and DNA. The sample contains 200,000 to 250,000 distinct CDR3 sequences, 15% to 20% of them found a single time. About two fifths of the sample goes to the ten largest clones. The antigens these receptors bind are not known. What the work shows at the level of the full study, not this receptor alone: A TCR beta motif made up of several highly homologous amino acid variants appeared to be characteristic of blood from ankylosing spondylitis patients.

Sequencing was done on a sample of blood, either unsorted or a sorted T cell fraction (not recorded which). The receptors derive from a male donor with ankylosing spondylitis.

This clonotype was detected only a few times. DNA for the CDR3: TGTGCCAGCAGCCCCGAGGGGGCGCGAACTGAAGCTTTCTTT. Encoded protein: CASSPEGARTEAFF. The chain links TRBV13 to TRBJ1-1; TRBD1 matches at 7 bases. This CDR3 comprises 14 residues. Per the germline V gene, CDR1 is PRHDT and CDR2 is FYEKMQ (reference sequence). J gave up 5 bases and V 5 bases, and 8 bases lay outside the gene matches.

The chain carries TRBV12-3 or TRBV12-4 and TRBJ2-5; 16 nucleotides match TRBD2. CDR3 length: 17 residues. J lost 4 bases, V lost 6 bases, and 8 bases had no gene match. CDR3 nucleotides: TGTGCCAGCAGCCCGGGACTAGCGGGAGGGGGGTTAGAGACCCAGTACTTC. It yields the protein CASSPGLAGGGLETQYF.

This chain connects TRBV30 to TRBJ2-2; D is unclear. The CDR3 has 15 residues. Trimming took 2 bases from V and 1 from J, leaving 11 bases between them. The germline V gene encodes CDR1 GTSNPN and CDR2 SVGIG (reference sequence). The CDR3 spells CAWSLVRLNTGELFF. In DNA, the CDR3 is TGTGCCTGGAGTTTGGTCAGGTTGAACACCGGGGAGCTGTTTTTT.

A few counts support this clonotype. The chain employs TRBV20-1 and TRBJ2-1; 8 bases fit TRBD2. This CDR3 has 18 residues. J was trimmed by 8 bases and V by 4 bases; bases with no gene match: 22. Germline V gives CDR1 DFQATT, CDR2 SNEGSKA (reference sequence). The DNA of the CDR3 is TGCAGTGCTAACCCTCTCTTTGAGCGGGAGATTACCCCACATGAGCAGTTCTTC. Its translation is CSANPLFEREITPHEQFF.

CDR3 sequence reads: CASNRDRGKANYGYTF. The CDR3 coding sequence is TGTGCCAGCAACCGGGACAGGGGAAAAGCTAACTATGGCTACACCTTC. V is TRBV6-2 or TRBV6-3 and J is TRBJ1-2; 10 bases align to TRBD1. From germline, CDR1 is MNHEY and CDR2 SVGEGT. Trimming at V came to 7 bases and at J to 0 bases, leaving 8 bases not matched to a gene. This CDR3 comprises 16 residues.

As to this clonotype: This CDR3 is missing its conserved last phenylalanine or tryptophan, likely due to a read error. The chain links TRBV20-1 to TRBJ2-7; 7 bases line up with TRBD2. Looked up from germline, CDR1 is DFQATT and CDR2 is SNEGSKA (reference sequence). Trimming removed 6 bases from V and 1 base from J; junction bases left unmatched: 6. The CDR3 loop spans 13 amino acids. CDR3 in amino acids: CSATGLESYEQYL. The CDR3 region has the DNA TGCAGTGCCACCGGACTAGAGTCCTACGAGCAGTACTTA.

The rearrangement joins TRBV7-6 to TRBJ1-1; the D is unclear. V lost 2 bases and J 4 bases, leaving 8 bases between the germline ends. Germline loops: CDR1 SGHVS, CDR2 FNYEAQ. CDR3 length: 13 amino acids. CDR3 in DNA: TGTGCCAGCAGCTTATATACGGGCACTGAAGCTTTCTTT. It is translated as CASSLYTGTEAFF.

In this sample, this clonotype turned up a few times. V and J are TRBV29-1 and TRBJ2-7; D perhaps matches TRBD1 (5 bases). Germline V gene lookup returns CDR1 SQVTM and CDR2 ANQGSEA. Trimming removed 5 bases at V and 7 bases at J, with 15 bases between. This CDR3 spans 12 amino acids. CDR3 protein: CSVLPEGAEQYF. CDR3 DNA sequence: TGCAGCGTTCTTCCCGAAGGGGCGGAGCAGTACTTC.

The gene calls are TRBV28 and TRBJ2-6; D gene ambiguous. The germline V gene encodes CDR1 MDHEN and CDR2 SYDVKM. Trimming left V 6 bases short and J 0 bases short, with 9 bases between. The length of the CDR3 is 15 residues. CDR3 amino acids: CASSSLDSGANVLTF. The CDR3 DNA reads TGTGCCAGCAGCTCCTTGGACTCTGGGGCCAACGTCCTGACTTTC.

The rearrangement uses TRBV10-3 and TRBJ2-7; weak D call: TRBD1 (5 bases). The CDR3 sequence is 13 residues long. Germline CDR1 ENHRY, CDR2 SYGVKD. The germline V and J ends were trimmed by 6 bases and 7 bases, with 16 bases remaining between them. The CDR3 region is CAIREGDLWEQYF. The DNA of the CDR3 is TGTGCCATCAGGGAAGGGGATCTCTGGGAGCAGTACTTC.

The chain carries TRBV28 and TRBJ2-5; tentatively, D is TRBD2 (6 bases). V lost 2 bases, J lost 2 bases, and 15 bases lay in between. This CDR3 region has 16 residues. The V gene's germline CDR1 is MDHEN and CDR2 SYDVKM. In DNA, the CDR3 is TGTGCCAGCAGTTTAGGGAGGATTGTAAATCAAGAGACCCAGTACTTC. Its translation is CASSLGRIVNQETQYF.

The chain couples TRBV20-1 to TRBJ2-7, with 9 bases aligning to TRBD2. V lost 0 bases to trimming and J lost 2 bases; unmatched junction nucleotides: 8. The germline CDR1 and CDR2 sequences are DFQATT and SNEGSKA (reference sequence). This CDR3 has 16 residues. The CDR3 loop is CSARDVTSGFPYEQYF. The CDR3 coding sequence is TGCAGTGCTAGAGACGTTACTAGCGGGTTCCCCTACGAGCAGTACTTC.

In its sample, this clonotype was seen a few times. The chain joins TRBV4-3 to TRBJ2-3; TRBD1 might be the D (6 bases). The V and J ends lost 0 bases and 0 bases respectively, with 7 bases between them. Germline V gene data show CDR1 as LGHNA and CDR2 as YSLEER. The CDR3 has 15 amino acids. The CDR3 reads CASSQDQGSTDTQYF. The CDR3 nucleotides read TGCGCCAGCAGCCAAGACCAGGGGAGCACAGATACGCAGTATTTT.